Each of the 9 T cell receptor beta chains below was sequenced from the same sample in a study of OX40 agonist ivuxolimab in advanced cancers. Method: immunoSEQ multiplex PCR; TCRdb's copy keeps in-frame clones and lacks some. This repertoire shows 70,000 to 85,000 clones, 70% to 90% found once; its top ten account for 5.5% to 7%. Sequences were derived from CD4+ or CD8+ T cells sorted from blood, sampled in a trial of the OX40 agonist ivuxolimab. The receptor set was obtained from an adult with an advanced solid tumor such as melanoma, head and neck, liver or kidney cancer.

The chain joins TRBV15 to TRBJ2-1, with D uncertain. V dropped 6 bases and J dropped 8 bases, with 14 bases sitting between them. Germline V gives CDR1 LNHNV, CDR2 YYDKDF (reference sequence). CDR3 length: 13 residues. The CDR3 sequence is CATSVTRNYEQFF. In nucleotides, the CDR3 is TGTGCCACCAGTGTGACGCGGAACTATGAGCAGTTCTTC.

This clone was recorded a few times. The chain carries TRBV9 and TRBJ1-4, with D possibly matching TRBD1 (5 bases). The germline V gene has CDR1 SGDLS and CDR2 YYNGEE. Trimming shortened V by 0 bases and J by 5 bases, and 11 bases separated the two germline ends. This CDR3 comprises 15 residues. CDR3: CASSVGFRENEKLFF. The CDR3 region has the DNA TGTGCCAGCAGCGTAGGTTTCAGGGAGAATGAAAAACTGTTTTTT.

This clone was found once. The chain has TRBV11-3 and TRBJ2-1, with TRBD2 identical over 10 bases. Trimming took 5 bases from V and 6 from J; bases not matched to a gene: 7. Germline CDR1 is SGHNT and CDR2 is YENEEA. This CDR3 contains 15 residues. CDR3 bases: TGTGCCAGCAGCACGTGGGAGCGGGGGGGCAATGAGCAGTTCTTC. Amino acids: CASSTWERGGNEQFF. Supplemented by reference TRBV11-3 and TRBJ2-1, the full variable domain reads EAGVVQSPRYKIIEKKQPVAFWCNPISGHNTLYWYLQNLGQGPELLIRYENEEAVDDSQLPKDRFSAERLKGVDSTLKIQPAELGDSAVYLCASSTWERGGNEQFFGPGTRLTVL.

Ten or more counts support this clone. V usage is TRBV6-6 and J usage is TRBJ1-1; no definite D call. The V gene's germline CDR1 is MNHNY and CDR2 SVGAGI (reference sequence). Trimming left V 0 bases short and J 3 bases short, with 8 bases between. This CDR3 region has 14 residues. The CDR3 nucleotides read TGTGCCAGCAGTTACTCGAATGCCCACACTGAAGCTTTCTTT. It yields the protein CASSYSNAHTEAFF.

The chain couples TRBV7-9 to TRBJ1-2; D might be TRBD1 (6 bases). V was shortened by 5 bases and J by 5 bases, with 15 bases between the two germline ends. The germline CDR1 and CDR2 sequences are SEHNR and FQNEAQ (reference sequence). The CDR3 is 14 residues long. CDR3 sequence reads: CASSEGGSWYGYTF. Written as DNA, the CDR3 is TGTGCCAGCAGCGAGGGGGGCAGTTGGTATGGCTACACCTTC.

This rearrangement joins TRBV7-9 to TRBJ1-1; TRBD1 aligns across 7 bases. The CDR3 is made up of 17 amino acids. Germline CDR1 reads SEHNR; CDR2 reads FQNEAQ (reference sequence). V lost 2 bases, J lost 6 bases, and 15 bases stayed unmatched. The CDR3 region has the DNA TGTGCCAGCAGCTTAATATCTACAGGGGATAAACTTCCTGAAGCTTTCTTT. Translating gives CASSLISTGDKLPEAFF.

The DNA for the CDR3 is TGTGCCAGCAGCTTTTACGGGGAGCAGACCTACGAGCAGTACTTC. Translating it yields CASSFYGEQTYEQYF. The chain combines TRBV5-6 with TRBJ2-5; D might be TRBD2 (5 bases). The J call could be wrong; TRBJ2-7 is a better fit for the DNA end. The CDR3 loop spans 15 amino acids. CDR1 SGHDT and CDR2 YYEEEE come from the germline V gene.

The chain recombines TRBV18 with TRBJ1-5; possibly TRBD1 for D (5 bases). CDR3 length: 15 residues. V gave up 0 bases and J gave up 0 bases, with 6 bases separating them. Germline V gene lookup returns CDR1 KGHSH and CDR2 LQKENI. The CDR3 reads CASSPPGHSNQPQHF. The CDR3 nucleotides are TGTGCCAGCTCACCACCCGGACATAGCAATCAGCCCCAGCATTTT.

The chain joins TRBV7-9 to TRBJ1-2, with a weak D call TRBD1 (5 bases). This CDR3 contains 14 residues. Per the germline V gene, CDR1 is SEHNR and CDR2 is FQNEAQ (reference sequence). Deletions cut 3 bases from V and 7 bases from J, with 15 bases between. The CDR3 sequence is CASSFTGTVAGYTF. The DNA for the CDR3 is TGTGCCAGCAGCTTCACAGGAACTGTTGCTGGCTACACCTTC.